A single sample is the source of the 31 T cell receptor beta chains below, sequenced in a study of T cell clonality in common variable immunodeficiency. Clones were read by immunoSEQ multiplex PCR, and TCRdb kept only the in-frame ones, dropping some. The profile covers about 35,000 clones, none occurring a single time. Specimen: peripheral blood mononuclear cells. Receptor source: a person aged 18-69 years in good health.

This clone was seen more than once but under ten times. The sequenced fragment ends 3 residues before the CDR3 boundary, so the rest is inferred from the germline J gene. This chain links TRBV20-1 with TRBJ2-7, with 8 bases lining up with TRBD2. Losses at the gene ends were 5 bases for V and 2 bases for J; bases not matched to a gene: 5. CDR3 length equals 13 residues. CDR1 and CDR2 (germline): DFQATT, SNEGSKA (reference sequence). The CDR3 sequence: CSALAGLTYEQYF. CDR3 DNA (partial): TGCAGTGCTTTAGCGGGATTAACCTACGAG.

This clone was counted many times. The CDR3 end lies 3 residues beyond the end of the read and is filled in from the germline J gene. The chain uses TRBV5-4 and TRBJ2-1, with D hard to call. This CDR3 contains 15 residues. The V and J ends lost 0 bases and 6 bases respectively, with 13 bases between them. Germline-derived CDR1 and CDR2 are SGHNT and YYREEE (reference sequence). CDR3 in amino acids: CASSLVRQAFNEQFF. Incomplete CDR3 DNA: TGTGCCAGCAGCTTGGTTAGGCAGGCGTTCAATGAG.

Only a few counts were recorded for this clone. The read falls 3 residues short of the CDR3 end, and the missing part is taken from the germline J gene. The chain links TRBV7-6 to TRBJ1-5; 7 bases agree with TRBD1. The CDR3 loop spans 17 amino acids. The germline V gene has CDR1 SGHVS and CDR2 FNYEAQ. Germline trimming cut 5 bases from V and 4 bases from J; bases unmatched to any gene: 14. CDR3: CASSETQGGGGNQPQHF. The CDR3 DNA, read in part, is TGTGCCAGCAGCGAGACCCAGGGGGGAGGGGGGAATCAGCCC.

This clone showed up just a few times. The sequence runs out 3 residues before the end of the CDR3; the remainder is reconstructed from the germline J gene. The chain has TRBV30 and TRBJ1-1, with D unresolved. The CDR3 is made up of 14 amino acids. Per germline, CDR1 GTSNPN and CDR2 SVGIG (reference sequence). CDR3 sequence reads: CAWERGFGHEKAFF. CDR3 bases read: TGTGCCTGGGAGCGGGGTTTCGGTCACGAAAAA.

Regarding this clone: The read gets to within 3 residues of the CDR3 end, and the germline J gene fills in the rest. This chain links TRBV30 with TRBJ1-2, with TRBD1 matching 7 bases. CDR1 GTSNPN and CDR2 SVGIG come from the germline V gene (reference sequence). The CDR3 totals 12 residues. The DNA read from the CDR3 is TGTGCCTGGAAGGGACAGAACTACGAC. Protein product: CAWKGQNYD. The entire CDR3 is CAWKGQNYDYTF.

This clone occurred many times. The same CDR3 can be traced to other DNA sequences in this sample. CDR3 residues: CASSPGGGNTIYF. The covered CDR3 bases are TGTGCCAGCAGCCCGGGGGGTGGAAACACC. This sequence joins TRBV7-8 and TRBJ1-3, with a tentative D call TRBD1 (5 bases). The read comes to an end 3 residues before the CDR3 does, leaving the germline J gene to fill in the end. The CDR3 runs 13 residues. Per the germline V gene, CDR1 is SGHVS and CDR2 is FQNEAQ. V lost 5 bases and J 3 bases, leaving 8 bases between the germline ends.

To note about this clone: From the germline J gene comes the end of the CDR3, since the read stops 3 residues before it. The chain carries TRBV19 and TRBJ1-1; D unclear. Trimming took off 3 bases at V and 7 bases at J, with 9 bases between the two ends. This CDR3 spans 12 amino acids. Germline V lookup: CDR1 LNHDA, CDR2 SQIVND (reference sequence). CDR3 sequence reads: CASSMAKGEAFF. The DNA read from the CDR3 is TGTGCCAGTAGTATGGCAAAGGGTGAA.

In its sample, this clone was seen a few times. The read stops 3 residues short of the end of the CDR3; the missing end is completed from the germline J gene. The chain carries TRBV7-3 and TRBJ2-7; D is tentatively TRBD1 or TRBD2 (5 bases each). The CDR3 loop spans 16 amino acids. Trimming removed 3 bases at V and 3 bases at J, with 18 bases between. CDR1 and CDR2 (germline): SGHTA, FQGTGA. The part of the CDR3 DNA that was read is TGTGCCAGCAGCTTGGGAGTTGGAGGACAAGGCTACGAG. This sequence encodes CASSLGVGGQGYE. In full, the CDR3 is CASSLGVGGQGYEQYF.

This clone has ten or more counts. The CDR3 end falls 3 residues outside the read, so it is completed with the germline J gene. The chain uses TRBV12-3 or TRBV12-4 and TRBJ2-7, with 14 bases that match TRBD2. CDR3 size: 16 residues. The junction had 7 bases not matched to a gene; V was cut back by 5 bases and J by 4 bases. The covered CDR3 bases are TGTGCCAGCAGTCTAACGGGACTAGCGGGAGAGTACGAG. It specifies CASSLTGLAGEYE. In full, the CDR3 is CASSLTGLAGEYEQYF.

On this clone itself: Read data end 3 residues before the CDR3 end; the end is taken from the germline J gene. The chain couples TRBV5-1 to TRBJ2-2; D is possibly TRBD1 (5 bases). Germline V lookup: CDR1 SGHRS, CDR2 YFSETQ. There are 16 residues in the CDR3. The part of the CDR3 DNA that was read is TGCGCCAGCAGCTTGTTTACGAGTTCTGGGGCCAACGTG. This sequence encodes CASSLFTSSGANV. The whole CDR3 region reads CASSLFTSSGANVLFF.

This clone was counted many times. From the germline J gene comes the end of the CDR3, since the read stops 3 residues before it. This rearrangement joins TRBV18 to TRBJ2-3; 7 bases match TRBD1. The CDR3 is made up of 15 amino acids. Looked up from germline, CDR1 is KGHSH and CDR2 is LQKENI. V trimming: 8 bases; J trimming: 2 bases; junction bases outside the gene matches: 10. The CDR3 protein is CASTPNRGNTDTQYF. Partial CDR3 DNA: TGTGCCAGCACCCCTAACAGGGGCAACACAGATACG.

This clone was seen only a few times. From the germline J gene comes the end of the CDR3, since the read stops 3 residues before it. The chain links TRBV30 to TRBJ1-2, with no clear D. This CDR3 contains 18 residues. The germline V gene encodes CDR1 GTSNPN and CDR2 SVGIG (reference sequence). The CDR3 region is CAWLSPQRRPRSSYDYTF. CDR3 DNA (partial): TGTGCCTGGCTATCACCCCAGCGGAGACCACGCAGCTCCTACGAC.

This clone has at least ten counts. The observed sequence ends 3 residues before the CDR3 terminus, with the missing tail filled in from the germline J gene. The rearrangement links TRBV6-1 to TRBJ1-1, with D tentatively TRBD1 (5 bases). This CDR3 has 13 residues. Germline loops: CDR1 MNHNS, CDR2 SASEGT. V was shortened by 4 bases and J by 3 bases, with 9 bases between the two germline ends. CDR3 region: CASSVQGYTEAFF. The sequenced CDR3 bases are TGTGCCAGCAGTGTCCAGGGATACACTGAA.

Details on this clone: The CDR3 is cut off 3 residues early in the read; its end comes from the germline J gene. The chain is built from TRBV2 and TRBJ2-7; possibly TRBD2 for D (5 bases). The V end was cut by 3 bases, the J end by 3 bases, with 12 bases between. CDR1 SNHLY and CDR2 FYNNEI come from the germline V gene. The CDR3 covers 14 residues. The part of the CDR3 DNA that was read is TGTGCCAGCAGTGAGGGTAGCGAGGACTACGAG. It encodes CASSEGSEDYE. The CDR3 as a whole reads CASSEGSEDYEQYF. Complete variable domain (other parts from reference TRBV2 and TRBJ2-7): EPEVTQTPSHQVTQMGQEVILRCVPISNHLYFYWYRQILGQKVEFLVSFYNNEISEKSEIFDDQFSVERPDGSNFTLKIRSTKLEDSAMYFCASSEGSEDYEQYFGPGTRLTVT.

The chain's CDR3 is CASSYRGSPSTDTYTF. Incomplete CDR3 DNA: TGTGCCAGCAGCTACCGAGGGAGCCCTAGCACAGATACC. The rearrangement uses TRBV7-6 and TRBJ1-2, with unresolved D. Read sequence stops 3 residues before the CDR3 end, and the germline J gene provides the missing end. CDR3 length equals 16 residues. CDR1 and CDR2 (germline): SGHVS, FNYEAQ.

As concerns this clone: The read finishes 3 residues shy of the CDR3 end, and the germline J gene is used to complete it. V and J are TRBV7-9 and TRBJ1-1; D may be TRBD1 (6 bases). The germline V gene encodes CDR1 SEHNR and CDR2 FQNEAQ (reference sequence). V lost 1 base to trimming and J lost 1 base, with 10 bases between them. This CDR3 comprises 15 residues. The CDR3 bases that were read are TGTGCCAGCAGCTTAGTGGGGGCGGCGAACACTGAA. It encodes CASSLVGAANTE. The whole CDR3 region reads CASSLVGAANTEAFF.

This clone was observed many times. The CDR3 DNA, read in part, is TGTGCCAGCAGTGCGGGACAGGGGGATAATTCACCC. Its translation: CASSAGQGDNSP. The complete CDR3 reads CASSAGQGDNSPLHF. V and J are TRBV6-4 and TRBJ1-6, with TRBD1 identical over 11 bases. Read data end 3 residues before the CDR3 end; the end is taken from the germline J gene. V shed 4 bases and J 5 bases; nucleotides not matched to a gene: 1. Per germline, CDR1 MRHNA and CDR2 SNTAGT. The CDR3 is 15 residues long.

There are many counts of this clone. Read data end 3 residues before the CDR3 end; the end is taken from the germline J gene. The V and J genes are TRBV5-1 and TRBJ1-6; no clear D gene. CDR1 is SGHRS and CDR2 is YFSETQ in the germline V gene. This CDR3 comprises 14 residues. Between the trimmed V and J ends, which lost 0 bases and 7 bases, there was a span of 8 bases. Partial CDR3 DNA: TGCGCCAGCAGCTTGGACAGTTCCAATTCACCC. It is translated as CASSLDSSNSP. The full CDR3 protein is CASSLDSSNSPLHF.

This clone came up many times. The missing CDR3 end, 3 residues past where the read stops, is filled in from the germline J gene. V gene TRBV5-1 combines with J gene TRBJ2-7, with 8 bases aligning to TRBD2. Trimming at V came to 4 bases and at J to 4 bases, leaving 10 bases not matched to a gene. In germline, CDR1 is SGHRS, CDR2 YFSETQ. CDR3 length equals 15 residues. The CDR3 bases that were read are TGCGCCAGCAGCCACTCTCTAGCGGGTCAATACGAG. Amino acids: CASSHSLAGQYE. In full, the CDR3 reads CASSHSLAGQYEQYF.

This clone has just a few counts. The CDR3 end falls 3 residues outside the read, so it is completed with the germline J gene. The chain is built from TRBV7-2 and TRBJ2-2, with D possibly being TRBD2 (7 bases). Germline V lookup: CDR1 SGHTA, CDR2 FQGNSA. The CDR3 contains 14 residues. The CDR3 reads CASSQRGGGEKLFF. The covered CDR3 bases are TGTGCCAGCAGCCAGAGGGGGGGAGGTGAAAAG. The entire variable domain, with the rest obtained from reference TRBV7-2 and TRBJ2-2, is as follows: GAGVSQSPSNKVTEKGKDVELRCDPISGHTALYWYRQSLGQGLEFLIYFQGNSAPDKSGLPSDRFSAERTGGSVSTLTIQRTQQEDSAVYLCASSQRGGGEKLFFGEGSRLTVL.

This clone was counted ten times or more. The read comes to an end 3 residues before the CDR3 does, leaving the germline J gene to fill in the end. The rearrangement links TRBV2 to TRBJ2-1, with D possibly TRBD2 on 6 matching bases. CDR1 is SNHLY and CDR2 is FYNNEI in the germline V gene. The CDR3 extends over 12 amino acids. V lost 6 bases to trimming and J lost 8 bases, with 11 bases between them. CDR3 sequence: CASSATSHEQFF. The part of the CDR3 DNA that was read is TGTGCCAGCAGCGCGACTAGTCATGAG. The variable domain in full, completed from reference TRBV2 and TRBJ2-1, reads EPEVTQTPSHQVTQMGQEVILRCVPISNHLYFYWYRQILGQKVEFLVSFYNNEISEKSEIFDDQFSVERPDGSNFTLKIRSTKLEDSAMYFCASSATSHEQFFGPGTRLTVL.

Worth noting for this clone: The CDR3 end lies 3 residues beyond the end of the read and is filled in from the germline J gene. This chain connects TRBV2 to TRBJ2-2; a possible D gene is TRBD1 (6 bases). This CDR3 region has 14 residues. Germline V gives CDR1 SNHLY, CDR2 FYNNEI. Trimming removed 5 bases at V and 4 bases at J, with 11 bases between. The CDR3 is CASSRDTFTGELFF. CDR3 DNA (partial): TGTGCCAGCAGTAGGGACACTTTCACCGGGGAG.

In this sample, this clone turned up many times. The CDR3 extends 3 residues past the end of the read, so its final part is completed from the germline J gene. The chain carries TRBV7-2 and TRBJ2-7, with 8 bases lining up with TRBD1. The ends lost 4 bases at V and 5 bases at J; junction bases unmatched: 7. The CDR3 extends over 14 amino acids. Germline CDR1 is SGHTA and CDR2 is FQGNSA. The sequenced CDR3 bases are TGTGCCAGCAGCTCCGGGACAGGTATCAACGAG. It codes for CASSSGTGINE. The full CDR3 is CASSSGTGINEQYF.

This clone was picked up many times. The read finishes 3 residues shy of the CDR3 end, and the germline J gene is used to complete it. The chain links TRBV7-3 to TRBJ2-1; the match to TRBD1 covers 7 bases. Looked up from germline, CDR1 is SGHTA and CDR2 is FQGTGA. V was clipped by 3 bases and J by 5 bases; unmatched bases: 1. The CDR3 loop spans 13 amino acids. The covered CDR3 bases are TGTGCCAGCAGCTTCGACAGGGACAATGAG. It is translated as CASSFDRDNE. The entire CDR3 is CASSFDRDNEQFF.

This clone was detected ten times or more. The part of the CDR3 DNA that was read is TGCGCCAGCAGCTTGAGGCTAGCGACCGAAGAGACC. Its translation: CASSLRLATEET. The entire CDR3 is CASSLRLATEETQYF. The rearrangement joins TRBV5-1 to TRBJ2-5, with a possible D match to TRBD2 (6 bases). From the germline J gene comes the end of the CDR3, since the read stops 3 residues before it. Germline assignment: CDR1 SGHRS and CDR2 YFSETQ. The CDR3 runs to 15 residues. With 1 base removed from V and 3 bases from J, the gap between germline ends came to 13 bases.

This clone has only a few counts. The read ends 3 residues before the CDR3 terminus; that terminus is restored from the germline J gene. The chain has TRBV23-1 and TRBJ2-4, with 10 bases matching TRBD1. TRBV23-1 is reported as an ORF; its role is uncertain. The CDR3 contains 15 residues. The CDR3 DNA, read in part, is TGCGCCAGCAGTCAAGGTCCCGGGACAGGGGATGGT. It codes for CASSQGPGTGDG. The full CDR3 sequence reads CASSQGPGTGDGQYF.

This clone occurred many times. The CDR3 end is not reached by the read, which stops 3 residues before it; the germline J gene fills it in. The chain employs TRBV19 and TRBJ1-2, with unresolved D. V was clipped by 7 bases and J by 4 bases, with 13 bases between them. The CDR3 has 13 amino acids. Looked up from germline, CDR1 is LNHDA and CDR2 is SQIVND (reference sequence). The covered CDR3 bases are TGTGCCAGTAAAGGGCCTTCATTCTATGGC. It codes for CASKGPSFYG. The full CDR3 protein reads CASKGPSFYGYTF.

This clone was observed many times. Read data end 3 residues before the CDR3 end; the end is taken from the germline J gene. This sequence joins TRBV20-1 and TRBJ2-2, with D uncertain. The germline V and J ends were trimmed by 5 bases and 0 bases, with 13 bases remaining between them. Per the germline V gene, CDR1 is DFQATT and CDR2 is SNEGSKA (reference sequence). CDR3 length: 15 amino acids. The DNA read from the CDR3 is TGCAGTGCTTCCTCAGATGGCTCGAACACCGGGGAG. Translating it yields CSASSDGSNTGE. The full CDR3 reads CSASSDGSNTGELFF.

This clone was seen ten or more times. CDR3 DNA (partial): TGCAGTGCTAGTATGGCTACG. The encoded protein is CSASMAT. The whole CDR3 protein reads CSASMATQYF. The rearrangement joins TRBV20-1 to TRBJ2-3, with D unresolved. Sequencing ends 3 residues short of the CDR3 end; the germline J gene provides the rest. The CDR3 has 10 residues. Germline CDR1 reads DFQATT; CDR2 reads SNEGSKA (reference sequence). Trimming removed 3 bases from V and 8 bases from J, with 6 bases in between.

Concerning this clone itself: The read ends 3 residues shy of where the CDR3 ends; the end is completed using the germline J gene. The chain uses TRBV18 and TRBJ1-2, with a weak D call TRBD1 (6 bases). The CDR3 is 17 residues long. Per germline, CDR1 KGHSH and CDR2 LQKENI. Incomplete CDR3 DNA: TGTGCCAGCTCACCGACACAGCGAAGGACAGTTTACAATGAA. As protein: CASSPTQRRTVYNE. The full-length CDR3 reads as CASSPTQRRTVYNEYTF.

The table lists this clone with many counts. The read terminates 3 residues before the CDR3 end, so the remaining end is supplied by the germline J gene. The rearrangement links TRBV7-9 to TRBJ1-5; maybe TRBD1 (5 bases). CDR3 length: 12 amino acids. V dropped 3 bases and J dropped 7 bases, with 7 bases sitting between them. Germline CDR1 reads SEHNR; CDR2 reads FQNEAQ (reference sequence). CDR3 residues: CASSLGPQPQHF. The covered CDR3 bases are TGTGCCAGCAGCTTGGGGCCCCAGCCC.